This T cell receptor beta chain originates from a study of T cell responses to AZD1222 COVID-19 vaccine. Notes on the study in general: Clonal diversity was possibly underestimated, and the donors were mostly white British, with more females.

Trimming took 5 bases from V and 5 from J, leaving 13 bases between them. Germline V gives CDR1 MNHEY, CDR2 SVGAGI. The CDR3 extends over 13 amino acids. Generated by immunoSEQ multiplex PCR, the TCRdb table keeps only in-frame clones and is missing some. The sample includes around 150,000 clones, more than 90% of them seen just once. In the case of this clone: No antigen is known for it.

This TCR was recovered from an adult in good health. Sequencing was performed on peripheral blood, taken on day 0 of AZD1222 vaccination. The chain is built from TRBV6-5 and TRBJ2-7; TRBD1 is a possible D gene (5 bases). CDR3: CASSRSWGHEQYF. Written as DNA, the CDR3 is TGTGCCAGCAGTCGTAGCTGGGGCCACGAGCAGTACTTC.